The 20 T cell receptor beta chains listed next were all sequenced from one sample in a study of blood T cell repertoires in COVID-19. Clones were read by immunoSEQ multiplex PCR, and TCRdb kept only the in-frame ones, dropping some. Of approximately 530,000 clones in the sample, about 89% were seen once. Source material: peripheral blood. The source of these receptors is a woman in her 50s with COVID-19, enrolled during active disease.

V and J are TRBV5-5 and TRBJ1-2, with D tentatively TRBD1 (5 bases). The CDR3 covers 16 residues. Trimming took 1 base from V and 0 from J, leaving 13 bases between them. Germline assignment: CDR1 SGHKS and CDR2 YYEKEE (reference sequence). As DNA, the CDR3 is TGTGCCAGCAGCTTGCTGAGACAGAAATCTAACTATGGCTACACCTTC. This translates into CASSLLRQKSNYGYTF.

The V call is TRBV19, the J call TRBJ1-1, with D possibly being TRBD1 (5 bases). Germline V gene data show CDR1 as LNHDA and CDR2 as SQIVND (reference sequence). Between the trimmed V and J ends, which lost 3 bases and 5 bases, there was a span of 10 bases. The CDR3 extends over 13 amino acids. CDR3 DNA: TGTGCCAGTAGTATTTGGGGGGATACTGAAGCTTTCTTT. This encodes CASSIWGDTEAFF.

J is TRBJ2-1 and V is TRBV14; D may be TRBD2 (5 bases). Germline CDR1 reads SGHDN; CDR2 reads FVKESK. Trimming pared 5 bases from V and 0 bases from J, leaving 17 bases between. CDR3 length: 17 residues. In DNA form, the CDR3 reads TGTGCCAGCAGCTCACAACTGGCTGGGAGCTCCTACAATGAGCAGTTCTTC. The encoded protein is CASSSQLAGSSYNEQFF.

The genes are TRBV27 and TRBJ2-1; 9 nucleotides align to TRBD1. Germline V gene lookup returns CDR1 MNHEY and CDR2 SMNVEV (reference sequence). The V and J ends lost 8 bases and 3 bases, in that order; junction bases with no gene match: 8. This CDR3 has 15 amino acids. CDR3 bases: TGTGCCAGCGTTCCCGGGACAGGGAACTACAATGAGCAGTTCTTC. Protein: CASVPGTGNYNEQFF.

The chain couples TRBV5-8 to TRBJ1-3, with 7 bases fitting TRBD1. V shed 0 bases and J 2 bases; nucleotides not matched to a gene: 2. The CDR3 covers 15 residues. Germline V lookup: CDR1 SGHTS, CDR2 YDEGEE. CDR3: CASSLGQGTGNTIYF. The DNA for the CDR3 is TGTGCCAGCAGCTTGGGACAGGGCACTGGAAACACCATATATTTT.

The sample holds a few counts of this clone. The chain has TRBV18 and TRBJ1-1; D perhaps matches TRBD1 (6 bases). Germline V gene lookup returns CDR1 KGHSH and CDR2 LQKENI. The CDR3 extends over 13 amino acids. The V and J ends lost 3 bases and 8 bases respectively, with 13 bases between them. CDR3 coding DNA: TGTGCCAGCTCACCCCTACAGGGAGGGGAAGCTTTCTTT. Amino acid sequence: CASSPLQGGEAFF.

V usage is TRBV6-5 and J usage is TRBJ2-5; maybe TRBD1 (6 bases). Germline V CDR1 and CDR2: MNHEY, SVGAGI. The CDR3 consists of 15 residues. Between the trimmed V and J ends, which lost 3 bases and 4 bases, there was a span of 15 bases. CDR3 region: CASSYSSTGRETQYF. The DNA of the CDR3 is TGTGCCAGCAGTTATTCCTCGACAGGCCGAGAGACCCAGTACTTC.

The rearrangement joins TRBV12-3 or TRBV12-4 to TRBJ2-1, with a possible D match to TRBD1 (5 bases). Trimming shortened V by 5 bases and J by 8 bases, and 10 bases separated the two germline ends. The CDR3 is 12 residues long. The CDR3 protein is CASSRSRDEQFF. CDR3 DNA sequence: TGTGCCAGCAGTCGTAGCAGGGATGAGCAGTTCTTC.

The sample holds many counts of this clone. The V call is TRBV20-1, the J call TRBJ2-6; D is undetermined. CDR1 and CDR2 (germline): DFQATT, SNEGSKA (reference sequence). The CDR3 is made up of 16 amino acids. With 3 bases removed from V and 1 base from J, the gap between germline ends came to 13 bases. CDR3 loop: CSASTAVFSGANVLTF. CDR3 sequence (DNA): TGCAGTGCTAGTACAGCCGTCTTTTCTGGGGCCAACGTCCTGACTTTC.

The chain combines TRBV2 with TRBJ2-2, with 8 bases aligning to TRBD2. The CDR3 extends over 14 amino acids. CDR1 SNHLY and CDR2 FYNNEI come from the germline V gene. The V and J ends lost 6 bases and 7 bases, in that order; junction bases with no gene match: 7. CDR3 residues: CASSGTRNGGELFF. The DNA of the CDR3 is TGTGCCAGCAGCGGGACTAGGAATGGCGGGGAGCTGTTTTTT.

V usage is TRBV12-3 or TRBV12-4 and J usage is TRBJ1-1; D is possibly TRBD1 (5 bases). CDR3 length: 13 amino acids. V was clipped by 6 bases and J by 6 bases, with 14 bases between them. CDR3 protein: CASSFRRESEAFF. The CDR3 DNA reads TGTGCCAGCAGCTTTCGCAGGGAATCTGAAGCTTTCTTT.

The rearrangement joins TRBV6-1 to TRBJ2-7; TRBD1 matches at 9 bases. J lost 6 bases, V lost 1 base, and 4 bases had no gene match. CDR3 size: 14 residues. CDR1 MNHNS and CDR2 SASEGT come from the germline V gene. This CDR3 reads CASSEGTGGIEQYF. In nucleotides, the CDR3 is TGTGCCAGCAGTGAAGGAACAGGGGGCATCGAGCAGTACTTC.

The V gene is TRBV3-1 (or the pseudogene TRBV3-2), the J gene TRBJ1-2; possible D gene TRBD1, 5 bases. Germline V gene lookup returns CDR1 LGHDT and CDR2 YNNKEL (reference sequence). Trimming pared 7 bases from V and 6 bases from J, leaving 21 bases between. This CDR3 is 15 amino acids long. The CDR3 bases are TGTGCCAGCACCCCATTCGGGAGGGGCGGACATGGCTACACCTTC. Amino acids: CASTPFGRGGHGYTF.

This clone occurred once. J is TRBJ1-2 and V is TRBV27; a weak D match, TRBD1 (5 bases). CDR3 length: 14 residues. Germline-derived CDR1 and CDR2 are MNHEY and SMNVEV (reference sequence). Trimming removed 4 bases at V and 3 bases at J, with 12 bases between. In DNA, the CDR3 is TGTGCCAGCAGTTCATTGACAGCCTACTATGGCTACACCTTC. This encodes CASSSLTAYYGYTF.

This chain connects TRBV14 to TRBJ2-7, with TRBD2 matching 7 bases. This CDR3 is built from 16 residues. CDR1 SGHDN and CDR2 FVKESK come from the germline V gene. Trimming at V came to 5 bases and at J to 3 bases, leaving 13 bases not matched to a gene. The CDR3 DNA reads TGTGCCAGCAGCGAATCGGGGGGAGGCCGACTCTACGAGCAGTACTTC. It encodes CASSESGGGRLYEQYF.

The V call is TRBV30, the J call TRBJ1-2, with D hard to call. Germline values: CDR1 GTSNPN, CDR2 SVGIG (reference sequence). The CDR3 is made up of 10 amino acids. V lost 0 bases and J 8 bases, leaving 4 bases between the germline ends. The CDR3 nucleotides are TGTGCCTGGAGTGTACTCGGCTACACCTTC. It encodes CAWSVLGYTF.

This clone has more than one count but fewer than ten. CDR3 coding DNA: TGTGCCAGCAGCCAACCCCGGGGTAGCGGGGGGAGGAGCGATGAGCAGTTCTTC. It codes for CASSQPRGSGGRSDEQFF. The J gene is TRBJ2-1, the V gene TRBV4-2; TRBD2 matches 10 bases. J gave up 8 bases and V 2 bases, and 15 bases lay outside the gene matches. The CDR3 spans 18 residues. Germline V lookup: CDR1 LGHNA, CDR2 YNFKEQ.

This rearrangement joins TRBV6-5 to TRBJ2-7, with D perhaps TRBD1 (6 bases). Germline V gene lookup returns CDR1 MNHEY and CDR2 SVGAGI. V lost 6 bases, J lost 0 bases, and 6 bases lay in between. The CDR3 totals 12 residues. The CDR3 reads CASSRGSYEQYF. In DNA form, the CDR3 reads TGTGCCAGCAGCAGGGGCTCCTACGAGCAGTACTTC.

The chain uses TRBV2 and TRBJ2-6, with 9 bases fitting TRBD2. This CDR3 contains 19 residues. In germline, CDR1 is SNHLY, CDR2 FYNNEI. V gave up 2 bases and J gave up 4 bases; unmatched junction bases: 12. Here the CDR3 reads CASSERLVAGVLGANVLTF. The CDR3 DNA sequence: TGTGCCAGCAGTGAACGATTGGTAGCGGGGGTACTGGGGGCCAACGTCCTGACTTTC.

In its sample, this clone was seen once. The J gene is TRBJ1-2, the V gene TRBV19; D not resolved. Between the trimmed V and J ends, which lost 4 bases and 0 bases, there was a span of 6 bases. The germline V gene encodes CDR1 LNHDA and CDR2 SQIVND (reference sequence). The CDR3 runs to 13 residues. CDR3 protein: CASSSYTNYGYTF. DNA for the CDR3: TGTGCCAGTAGTAGTTACACTAACTATGGCTACACCTTC.